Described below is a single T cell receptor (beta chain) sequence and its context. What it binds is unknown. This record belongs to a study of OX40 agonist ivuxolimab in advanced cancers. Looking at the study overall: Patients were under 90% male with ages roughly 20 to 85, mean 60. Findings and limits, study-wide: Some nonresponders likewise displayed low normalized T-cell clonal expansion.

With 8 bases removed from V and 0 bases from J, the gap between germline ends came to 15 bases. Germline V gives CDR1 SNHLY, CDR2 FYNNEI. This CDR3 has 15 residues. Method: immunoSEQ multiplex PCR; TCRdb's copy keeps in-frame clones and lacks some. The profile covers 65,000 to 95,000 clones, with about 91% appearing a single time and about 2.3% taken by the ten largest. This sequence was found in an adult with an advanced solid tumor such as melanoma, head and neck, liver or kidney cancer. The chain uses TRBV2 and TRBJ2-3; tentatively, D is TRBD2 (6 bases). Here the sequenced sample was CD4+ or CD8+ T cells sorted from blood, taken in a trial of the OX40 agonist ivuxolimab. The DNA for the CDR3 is TGTGCCAGCTCGCGTGGTGGGGGGAGCACAGATACGCAGTATTTT. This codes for CASSRGGGSTDTQYF.